This paragraph covers one TCR beta chain sequence. Looked up from germline, CDR1 is LGHNA and CDR2 is YSLEER. Trimming shortened V by 2 bases and J by 1 base, and 12 bases separated the two germline ends. The length of the CDR3 is 16 residues. This record belongs to a study of blood T cell repertoires in COVID-19. Across the study: Sample material is recorded as cDNA or gDNA derived from T cells, B-cell-depleted T cells, or PBMCs.

Ages ranged from about 18 to 89 years, with residence in fewer than 25 US areas. Two negative PCRs, clearance, or symptom resolution had been documented for recovered Cohort 3 donors. Some clones are missing from TCRdb's copy, which holds only in-frame ones; the method was immunoSEQ multiplex PCR. Seen here are 150,000 to 200,000 clones, 88% observed once, and the top ten hold roughly 10%. Sequencing input: PBMCs or T cells enriched from blood (not recorded which). This TCR came from a woman aged 18-29 years who had recovered from COVID-19. This rearrangement joins TRBV4-3 to TRBJ1-3; TRBD1 might be the D (6 bases). CDR3 nucleotide sequence: TGCGCCAGCAGCCAAAAACCCAGGGGTTCTGGAAACACCATATATTTT. Its translation is CASSQKPRGSGNTIYF.